This section outlines one TCR beta chain sequence together with its context. Its antigen is not identified. The data stem from a study of lymphopenia after photon versus proton radiotherapy. Clones were read by immunoSEQ multiplex PCR, and TCRdb kept only the in-frame ones, dropping some. The sample lists around 55,000 clones, approximately 84% occurring once. General study points: After the lymphocyte nadir, photon-treated repertoires showed oligoclonal expansion, especially of CD8+ Temra cells.

The specimen was peripheral blood, collected from a patient treated with proton-based radiotherapy. This receptor was identified in a man between 60 and 75 years old with pancreatic cancer.

The DNA for the CDR3 is TGTGCCTGGAGTGTACAGGGCCTAGCGGGAGTGGGGGAGCAGTACTTC. It yields the protein CAWSVQGLAGVGEQYF. The V call is TRBV30, the J call TRBJ2-7; the match to TRBD2 covers 10 bases. V was pared by 0 bases and J by 7 bases, with 12 bases of the junction left unmatched. The length of the CDR3 is 16 residues. CDR1 is GTSNPN and CDR2 is SVGIG in the germline V gene (reference sequence).